Presented here are 29 T cell receptor beta chains from one specimen sequenced in a study of PD-1 blockade in classical Hodgkin lymphoma. The table came from immunoSEQ multiplex PCR; TCRdb's copy has only in-frame clones and leaves some out. The data show 75,000 to 100,000 clones, roughly 76% seen once. Every one of the patients relapsed after autologous stem cell transplantation (brentuximab vedotin exposure was variable). The sequencing used peripheral blood mononuclear cells (PBMCs), collected before the second cycle of nivolumab. The receptors shown here come from a human donor with classical Hodgkin lymphoma.

This chain connects TRBV2 to TRBJ1-5; D ambiguous. This CDR3 region has 14 residues. CDR1 SNHLY and CDR2 FYNNEI come from the germline V gene. Trimming cost V 3 bases and J 0 bases, with 6 bases left between them. CDR3 region: CASSEGYSNQPQHF. DNA of the CDR3: TGTGCCAGCAGTGAGGGCTATAGCAATCAGCCCCAGCATTTT.

The chain recombines TRBV2 with TRBJ2-5; a weak D match, TRBD2 (6 bases). Germline CDR1 is SNHLY and CDR2 is FYNNEI. The CDR3 has 15 amino acids. Between the trimmed V and J ends, which lost 7 bases and 5 bases, there was a span of 20 bases. CDR3 residues: CASTRGTSDGETQYF. The CDR3 DNA follows: TGTGCCAGCACCCGCGGGACGTCGGACGGGGAGACCCAGTACTTC.

The V and J genes are TRBV12-5 and TRBJ2-5; the D is unclear. V lost 5 bases to trimming and J lost 3 bases, with 10 bases between them. The CDR3 is 13 amino acids. Germline CDR1 is LGHNT and CDR2 is FRNRAP. This CDR3 reads CASGGWGKETQYF. CDR3 nucleotide sequence: TGTGCTAGTGGTGGATGGGGAAAAGAGACCCAGTACTTC.

The chain recombines TRBV5-1 with TRBJ2-2, with D possibly being TRBD1 (5 bases). The germline V gene encodes CDR1 SGHRS and CDR2 YFSETQ. The V end was cut by 4 bases, the J end by 1 base, with 14 bases between. The CDR3 runs to 16 residues. The CDR3 DNA is TGCGCCAGCAGCGAACAGGTTTCGGAGAACACCGGGGAGCTGTTTTTT. Its translation: CASSEQVSENTGELFF.

J is TRBJ1-1 and V is TRBV10-3; D uncertain. From germline, CDR1 is ENHRY and CDR2 SYGVKD. The germline V and J ends were trimmed by 0 bases and 1 base, with 6 bases remaining between them. CDR3 length equals 14 residues. The DNA of the CDR3 is TGTGCCATCAGTGAGTCGTGGACGAACACTGAAGCTTTCTTT. Its translation is CAISESWTNTEAFF.

The J gene is TRBJ2-1, the V gene TRBV5-1; perhaps TRBD2 as D (6 bases). The V end was cut by 0 bases, the J end by 6 bases, with 10 bases between. Germline CDR1 and CDR2: SGHRS and YFSETQ. The CDR3 has 14 amino acids. In DNA form, the CDR3 reads TGCGCCAGCAGCTTGGCACTAGCTTTCAATGAGCAGTTCTTC. This sequence encodes CASSLALAFNEQFF.

The V call is TRBV5-4, the J call TRBJ2-7; no clear D gene. Deletions cut 0 bases from V and 9 bases from J, with 10 bases between. CDR3 size: 12 residues. Per germline, CDR1 SGHNT and CDR2 YYREEE (reference sequence). DNA for the CDR3: TGTGCCAGCAGCTTGGATCAGGAGTGGCAGTACTTC. Its translation is CASSLDQEWQYF.

The chain carries TRBV7-9 and TRBJ1-2; D gene ambiguous. V was pared by 5 bases and J by 2 bases, with 15 bases between. Looked up from germline, CDR1 is SEHNR and CDR2 is FQNEAQ (reference sequence). The CDR3 is 15 amino acids. CDR3 loop: CASSPSGRSNYGYTF. The CDR3 DNA reads TGTGCCAGCAGCCCAAGCGGGCGCTCGAACTATGGCTACACCTTC.

V gene TRBV10-3 combines with J gene TRBJ2-1; D unclear. Per the germline V gene, CDR1 is ENHRY and CDR2 is SYGVKD. CDR3 size: 14 residues. V was shortened by 2 bases and J by 4 bases, with 9 bases between the two germline ends. The CDR3, as DNA: TGTGCCATCAGTGAGATGCAGCAATACAATGAGCAGTTCTTC. It yields the protein CAISEMQQYNEQFF.

J is TRBJ1-4 and V is TRBV19, with TRBD1 matching over 9 bases. The CDR3 has 14 residues. CDR1 and CDR2 (germline): LNHDA, SQIVND (reference sequence). Trimming cost V 8 bases and J 8 bases; bases outside gene matches: 9. The CDR3 nucleotides read TGTGCCAGTGGGACGGGACAGGGAAGCGAAAAACTGTTTTTT. It specifies CASGTGQGSEKLFF.

The genes are TRBV4-2 and TRBJ1-5; D possibly corresponds to TRBD1 (5 bases). Trimming took 1 base from V and 5 from J, leaving 24 bases between them. Germline V gives CDR1 LGHNA, CDR2 YNFKEQ. The CDR3 runs to 19 residues. The CDR3: CASSQGLLVEGSGYQPQHF. As DNA, the CDR3 is TGTGCCAGCAGCCAAGGGCTGTTGGTCGAGGGGTCGGGGTATCAGCCCCAGCATTTT.

The chain combines TRBV5-1 with TRBJ1-2; D not resolved. Between the trimmed V and J ends, which lost 3 bases and 4 bases, there was a span of 13 bases. There are 14 residues in the CDR3. Germline values: CDR1 SGHRS, CDR2 YFSETQ. In nucleotides, the CDR3 is TGCGCCAGCAGCTCGGGAGAGGAAAGCTATGGCTACACCTTC. It is translated as CASSSGEESYGYTF.

The rearrangement links TRBV5-6 to TRBJ1-1, with D maybe TRBD1 (6 bases). V lost 2 bases and J 10 bases, leaving 18 bases between the germline ends. From germline, CDR1 is SGHDT and CDR2 YYEEEE. The CDR3 length is 14 residues. Here the CDR3 reads CASSLPGQKSGAFF. The CDR3, as DNA: TGTGCCAGCAGCTTACCCGGACAGAAAAGCGGAGCTTTCTTT.

This chain uses TRBV2 with TRBJ2-4; either TRBD1 or TRBD2 may supply D (5 bases each). Germline CDR1 and CDR2: SNHLY and FYNNEI. CDR3 length: 13 residues. Trimming shortened V by 4 bases and J by 11 bases, and 15 bases separated the two germline ends. The CDR3 here is CASSGDGSPFQYF. The CDR3 nucleotides are TGTGCCAGCAGTGGGGACGGATCTCCGTTTCAGTACTTC.

This chain connects TRBV5-1 to TRBJ1-1; D unresolved. CDR1 is SGHRS, CDR2 YFSETQ, per germline. CDR3 length equals 14 residues. V shed 4 bases and J shed 3 bases, with 13 bases lying between them. The CDR3 sequence is CASSPNLRDTEAFF. CDR3 in DNA: TGCGCCAGCAGCCCCAACCTCCGGGACACTGAAGCTTTCTTT.

The V gene is TRBV27, the J gene TRBJ2-3; D might be TRBD2 (5 bases). Trimming pared 3 bases from V and 0 bases from J, leaving 10 bases between. The germline V gene has CDR1 MNHEY and CDR2 SMNVEV (reference sequence). The CDR3 length is 15 residues. The CDR3 loop reads CASSFGGYSTDTQYF. The CDR3 region has the DNA TGTGCCAGCAGTTTTGGAGGATATAGCACAGATACGCAGTATTTT.

The rearrangement links TRBV9 to TRBJ2-2; D not resolved. The CDR3 length is 16 residues. V lost 4 bases to trimming and J lost 4 bases, with 17 bases between them. The germline gives CDR1 SGDLS, CDR2 YYNGEE. The CDR3 region is CASSPRPVLGTGELFF. CDR3 bases: TGTGCCAGCAGCCCGAGACCCGTTCTGGGCACCGGGGAGCTGTTTTTT. Full variable domain (rest looked up from reference TRBV9 and TRBJ2-2): DSGVTQTPKHLITATGQRVTLRCSPRSGDLSVYWYQQSLDQGLQFLIQYYNGEERAKGNILERFSAQQFPDLHSELNLSSLELGDSALYFCASSPRPVLGTGELFFGEGSRLTVL.

The rearrangement links TRBV6-1 to TRBJ2-1, with TRBD1 as a possible D gene (6 bases). The germline V gene has CDR1 MNHNS and CDR2 SASEGT. Trimming cost V 7 bases and J 6 bases, with 19 bases left between them. This CDR3 has 15 residues. For the CDR3, the DNA is TGTGCCAGCACCCACAACAGGGCTGGGGCCAATGAGCAGTTCTTC. It codes for CASTHNRAGANEQFF.

In this sample, this clone turned up once. The J gene is TRBJ2-7, the V gene TRBV2, with D possibly being TRBD1 or TRBD2 (5 bases each). Trimming removed 6 bases at V and 0 bases at J, with 9 bases between. This CDR3 has 13 amino acids. CDR1 is SNHLY, CDR2 FYNNEI, per germline. The CDR3 is CASRGVRSYEQYF. The CDR3 DNA follows: TGTGCCAGCAGGGGGGTCCGCTCCTACGAGCAGTACTTC.

The gene calls are TRBV7-2 and TRBJ2-1; 11 bases match TRBD2. V trimming: 0 bases; J trimming: 7 bases; junction bases outside the gene matches: 5. Germline V CDR1 and CDR2: SGHTA, FQGNSA. CDR3 size: 16 residues. CDR3 in DNA: TGTGCCAGCAGCTTAGCAGGGACTAGCGGTTGGAATGAGCAGTTCTTC. Protein: CASSLAGTSGWNEQFF.

The rearrangement uses TRBV7-9 and TRBJ1-4; 9 nucleotides match TRBD1. The CDR3 extends over 17 amino acids. V was clipped by 5 bases and J by 10 bases; unmatched bases: 17. The germline V gene encodes CDR1 SEHNR and CDR2 FQNEAQ (reference sequence). CDR3 sequence: CASSPEGVGTGFAKLFF. CDR3 coding DNA: TGTGCCAGCAGCCCCGAGGGGGTCGGGACAGGGTTTGCAAAACTGTTTTTT.

The rearrangement uses TRBV28 and TRBJ2-2; possibly TRBD1 or TRBD2 for D (5 bases each). The CDR3 consists of 17 residues. With 9 bases removed from V and 5 bases from J, the gap between germline ends came to 25 bases. Germline values: CDR1 MDHEN, CDR2 SYDVKM. CDR3 bases: TGTGCCAGTAGCTCCCCCCGAGGGGTAATTGGGACCGGGGAGCTGTTTTTT. This codes for CASSSPRGVIGTGELFF.

V is TRBV19 and J is TRBJ2-1, with D perhaps TRBD2 (6 bases). Germline V gene lookup returns CDR1 LNHDA and CDR2 SQIVND (reference sequence). V was clipped by 3 bases and J by 12 bases, with 21 bases between them. The CDR3 length is 15 residues. The CDR3 protein is CASSILNDGVGGQFF. DNA of the CDR3: TGTGCCAGTAGTATCCTAAATGACGGGGTGGGAGGGCAGTTCTTC. The complete variable domain, with remaining parts taken from reference TRBV19 and TRBJ2-1, reads DGGITQSPKYLFRKEGQNVTLSCEQNLNHDAMYWYRQDPGQGLRLIYYSQIVNDFQKGDIAEGYSVSREKKESFPLTVTSAQKNPTAFYLCASSILNDGVGGQFFGPGTRLTVL.

In this sample, this clone turned up once. This rearrangement joins TRBV21-1 to TRBJ2-1. TRBV21-1 is given as a pseudogene. This CDR3 is 13 amino acids long. The CDR3, as DNA: TGTGCCAGCAGCAAAAGCCGGAACAATGAGCAGTTCTTC. Protein: CASSKSRNNEQFF.

The chain is built from TRBV5-1 and TRBJ2-3, with 7 bases lining up with TRBD2. CDR3 length: 15 residues. Germline loops: CDR1 SGHRS, CDR2 YFSETQ. With 3 bases clipped from V and 4 bases from J, the junction kept 8 bases outside the gene matches. The CDR3 bases are TGCGCCAGCAGCTCTAGCGGAGCCGGTCCAGATACGCAGTATTTT. This translates into CASSSSGAGPDTQYF.

This sequence joins TRBV6-6 and TRBJ2-7, with no clear D. V dropped 6 bases and J dropped 0 bases, with 12 bases sitting between them. CDR3 size: 14 residues. CDR1 is MNHNY and CDR2 is SVGAGI in the germline V gene (reference sequence). The DNA for the CDR3 is TGTGCCAGCAGGCCCAAATGGCTCTCCTACGAGCAGTACTTC. It translates to CASRPKWLSYEQYF.

The gene calls are TRBV19 and TRBJ1-2, with D maybe TRBD1 (5 bases). There are 14 residues in the CDR3. Germline CDR1 is LNHDA and CDR2 is SQIVND (reference sequence). V dropped 3 bases and J dropped 7 bases, with 15 bases sitting between them. CDR3 residues: CASSMVGGDVGYTF. The CDR3 DNA reads as TGTGCCAGTAGTATGGTCGGGGGAGATGTTGGCTACACCTTC.

There are a few counts of this clone. This chain links TRBV10-2 with TRBJ2-1; 9 positions agree with TRBD2. The trim removed 6 bases at V and 7 bases at J, leaving 10 bases unmatched. The CDR3 is made up of 15 amino acids. Germline V lookup: CDR1 WSHSY, CDR2 SAAADI. In DNA, the CDR3 is TGCGCCAGCAGGGCTAGCGGGACCCAGTCGAATGAGCAGTTCTTC. The encoded protein is CASRASGTQSNEQFF.

The J gene is TRBJ2-1, the V gene TRBV11-3, with D perhaps matching TRBD2 (6 bases). Trimming left V 0 bases short and J 7 bases short, with 10 bases between. Germline CDR1 reads SGHNT; CDR2 reads YENEEA. The CDR3 sequence is 14 residues long. CDR3 DNA: TGTGCCAGCAGCTTAGAGACCGGGGGTAATGAGCAGTTCTTC. This encodes CASSLETGGNEQFF.